Listed below are T cell receptor beta chains from one sample, sequenced in a study of CD8 T cells in Susac syndrome. One entry per CDR3 protein, called by TCRdb with MiXCR from the immunoSEQ multiplex PCR reads. Counted here are about 180,000 distinct CDR3 sequences, 95% occurring once; the ten biggest clones make up around 0.16%. The sample taken for sequencing was CD8+ T cells from PBMCs. The receptors come from a human donor with multiple sclerosis. Both conserved end residues are part of each CDR3. The order of the fields is J gene, clone size, D gene, V gene, CDR3 DNA, CDR3 protein. The D gene is left open where the match is weak. Some rows mark clone size as missing; the rest say once, few, many or name a class of expanded clone.

j_gene: TRBJ1-2; abundance: -; d_gene: TRBD1; v_gene: TRBV5-4; CDR3nt: TGTGCCAGCAGCTTGGGACAGGGATGCCGCTATGGCTACACCTTC; CDR3aa: CASSLGQGCRYGYTF
j_gene: TRBJ2-3; abundance: -; d_gene: -; v_gene: TRBV7-2; CDR3nt: TGTGCCAGCAGCTTAGAGGTGGGGCTAGCGTACACAGATACGCAGTATTTT; CDR3aa: CASSLEVGLAYTDTQYF
j_gene: TRBJ2-3; abundance: -; d_gene: -; v_gene: TRBV2; CDR3nt: TGTGCCAGCAGTGAAGAGGACAGCACAGATACGCAGTATTTT; CDR3aa: CASSEEDSTDTQYF
j_gene: TRBJ2-7; abundance: -; d_gene: TRBD2; v_gene: TRBV6-1; CDR3nt: TGTGCCAGCAGTGGAACTAGCGGGAGGGCCGCTTACGAGCAGTACTTC; CDR3aa: CASSGTSGRAAYEQYF
j_gene: TRBJ1-2; abundance: -; d_gene: -; v_gene: TRBV5-1; CDR3nt: TGCGCCAGCAGCAACGACAAAAGAGGGCACGGTGGCTACACCTTC; CDR3aa: CASSNDKRGHGGYTF
j_gene: TRBJ2-1; abundance: -; d_gene: TRBD2; v_gene: TRBV7-9; CDR3nt: TGTGCCAGCAGCCCCCTGGCCCTACTAGCGGACAATGAGCAGTTCTTC; CDR3aa: CASSPLALLADNEQFF
j_gene: TRBJ2-1; abundance: -; d_gene: TRBD1; v_gene: TRBV12-3/TRBV12-4; CDR3nt: TGTGCCAGCAGAGAGACAGGGGGGAATGAGCAGTTCTTC; CDR3aa: CASRETGGNEQFF
j_gene: TRBJ2-1; abundance: -; d_gene: -; v_gene: TRBV14; CDR3nt: TGTGCCAGCAGCCAAGAAGAGACACTTTCCTACAATGAGCAGTTCTTC; CDR3aa: CASSQEETLSYNEQFF
j_gene: TRBJ2-7; abundance: -; d_gene: -; v_gene: TRBV7-2; CDR3nt: TGTGCCAGCAGCTCGTACGGGTACGAGCAGTACTTC; CDR3aa: CASSSYGYEQYF
j_gene: TRBJ2-3; abundance: -; d_gene: -; v_gene: TRBV15; CDR3nt: TGTGCCACCAGAGCTCTTCCGCGGGATACGCAGTATTTT; CDR3aa: CATRALPRDTQYF
j_gene: TRBJ2-6; abundance: -; d_gene: TRBD1; v_gene: TRBV27; CDR3nt: TGTGCCAGCAGTTCCCGGACAGGGGGCGCTGGGGCCAACGTCCTGACTTTC; CDR3aa: CASSSRTGGAGANVLTF
j_gene: TRBJ2-1; abundance: -; d_gene: -; v_gene: TRBV5-1; CDR3nt: TGCGCCAGCAGCTTTAGGGCAAGTGACTCCTACAATGAGCAGTTCTTC; CDR3aa: CASSFRASDSYNEQFF
j_gene: TRBJ2-7; abundance: -; d_gene: -; v_gene: TRBV29-1; CDR3nt: TGCAGCGGACTCTTCGGAACCGAGCAGTACTTC; CDR3aa: CSGLFGTEQYF
j_gene: TRBJ2-7; abundance: -; d_gene: TRBD1; v_gene: TRBV27; CDR3nt: TGTGCCAGCGGGGTAACAGGGGGCGCTTACTACGAGCAGTACTTC; CDR3aa: CASGVTGGAYYEQYF
j_gene: TRBJ2-1; abundance: -; d_gene: TRBD1; v_gene: TRBV5-1; CDR3nt: TGCGCCAGCAGCTTGTCTGGGACAGACTACAATGAGCAGTTCTTC; CDR3aa: CASSLSGTDYNEQFF
j_gene: TRBJ1-1; abundance: -; d_gene: -; v_gene: TRBV2; CDR3nt: TGTGCCAGTTTTTTCGTTGGGGACACTGAAGCTTTCTTT; CDR3aa: CASFFVGDTEAFF
j_gene: TRBJ2-7; abundance: -; d_gene: TRBD1; v_gene: TRBV29-1; CDR3nt: TGCAGCGTTGTGGGACAGGGCGGGTACGAGCAGTACTTC; CDR3aa: CSVVGQGGYEQYF
j_gene: TRBJ2-6; abundance: once; d_gene: TRBD1; v_gene: TRBV2; CDR3nt: TGTGCCAGCAGCTCCGGACAGGGCGCCAACGTCCTGACTTTC; CDR3aa: CASSSGQGANVLTF
j_gene: TRBJ2-1; abundance: once; d_gene: -; v_gene: TRBV29-1; CDR3nt: TGCAGCGTGTTTGGGGCAGGGGTTGAGCAGTTCTTC; CDR3aa: CSVFGAGVEQFF
j_gene: TRBJ1-3; abundance: -; d_gene: -; v_gene: TRBV6-5; CDR3nt: TGTACCAGCAGTTTTTCCACAGCACCTGGAAACACCATATATTTT; CDR3aa: CTSSFSTAPGNTIYF
j_gene: TRBJ2-5; abundance: -; d_gene: -; v_gene: TRBV2; CDR3nt: TGTGCCAGCAACGGGCCACAAGAGACCCAGTACTTC; CDR3aa: CASNGPQETQYF
j_gene: TRBJ1-1; abundance: -; d_gene: -; v_gene: TRBV30; CDR3nt: TGTGCCTGGACTCAGGGAACTGAAGCTTTCTTT; CDR3aa: CAWTQGTEAFF
j_gene: TRBJ1-1; abundance: -; d_gene: -; v_gene: TRBV11-2; CDR3nt: TGTGCCAGCAGCTTGCCAGGGTATGGGGAAGCTTTCTTT; CDR3aa: CASSLPGYGEAFF
j_gene: TRBJ1-2; abundance: -; d_gene: -; v_gene: TRBV30; CDR3nt: TGTGCCTGGAGTGCCTCCGATGGCTACACCTTC; CDR3aa: CAWSASDGYTF
j_gene: TRBJ1-2; abundance: -; d_gene: -; v_gene: TRBV3-1; CDR3nt: TGTGCCAGCAGCCGAGAACGGAACTATGGCTACACCTTC; CDR3aa: CASSRERNYGYTF
j_gene: TRBJ2-3; abundance: -; d_gene: TRBD2; v_gene: TRBV7-9; CDR3nt: TGTGCCAGCACCAGGACCCTAGCGGTCAGCACAGATACGCAGTATTTT; CDR3aa: CASTRTLAVSTDTQYF
j_gene: TRBJ1-1; abundance: -; d_gene: -; v_gene: TRBV27; CDR3nt: TGTGCCAGCACCGTATCAGGGAAAACTGAAGCTTTCTTT; CDR3aa: CASTVSGKTEAFF
j_gene: TRBJ1-2; abundance: -; d_gene: -; v_gene: TRBV28; CDR3nt: TGTGCCACGAGAGGGGTCGGCGACTATGGCTACACCTTC; CDR3aa: CATRGVGDYGYTF